What follows are 27 T cell receptor beta chains derived from one specimen sequenced in a study of blood T cells in healthy people across ages. Through a sample-barcoded 5' primer and a J-beta primer mix, a second PCR was run for about 6 to 11 cycles. TCRdb re-called the 5' RACE reads with MiXCR, one entry per CDR3 protein. Here the sample spans about 800,000 distinct CDR3 sequences, 55% to 70% being singletons. The sample comprised blood. These receptors all stem from a man aged 25-40 years in good health.

This clonotype was seen a handful of times. The J gene is TRBJ2-5, the V gene TRBV2, with 14 bases that match TRBD2. Germline CDR1 and CDR2: SNHLY and FYNNEI. J was trimmed by 5 bases and V by 9 bases; bases with no gene match: 14. The CDR3 contains 17 residues. The CDR3 region is CARRTSGGIIGIETQYF. The CDR3, as DNA: TGTGCCAGGAGGACTAGCGGGGGGATCATCGGTATTGAGACCCAGTACTTC. Complete variable domain (other parts from reference TRBV2 and TRBJ2-5): EPEVTQTPSHQVTQMGQEVILRCVPISNHLYFYWYRQILGQKVEFLVSFYNNEISEKSEIFDDQFSVERPDGSNFTLKIRSTKLEDSAMYFCARRTSGGIIGIETQYFGPGTRLLVL.

This chain joins TRBV2 and TRBJ2-7; 12 bases map to TRBD2. The DNA end is a closer match to TRBJ2-5, so the J assignment may be wrong. The V gene's germline CDR1 is SNHLY and CDR2 FYNNEI. The CDR3 covers 15 residues. The DNA for the CDR3 is TGTGCCAGCAGACCGACTAGCGGGAGTACGGAGACCCAGTACTTC. This sequence encodes CASRPTSGSTETQYF.

There are a few counts of this clonotype. The chain recombines TRBV20-1 with TRBJ2-6, with D perhaps matching TRBD1 or TRBD2 (5 bases each). The CDR3 spans 16 residues. CDR1 DFQATT and CDR2 SNEGSKA come from the germline V gene (reference sequence). With 5 bases removed from V and 4 bases from J, the gap between germline ends came to 18 bases. CDR3: CSALGTDPTGANVLTF. The CDR3 nucleotides read TGCAGTGCTCTCGGGACGGACCCTACCGGGGCCAACGTCCTGACTTTC.

In its sample, this clonotype was seen a few times. This sequence joins TRBV5-1 and TRBJ2-5; the D gene is possibly TRBD2 (5 bases). The CDR3 runs to 15 residues. Trimming stripped 0 bases from V and 3 bases from J, with 12 bases between. Germline loops: CDR1 SGHRS, CDR2 YFSETQ. The chain's CDR3 is CASSLDPGMKETQYF. CDR3 bases: TGCGCCAGCAGCTTGGATCCGGGAATGAAAGAGACCCAGTACTTC.

This clonotype has more than one count but fewer than ten. The chain couples TRBV29-1 to TRBJ1-1; D remains unclear. The CDR3 contains 11 residues. Per germline, CDR1 SQVTM and CDR2 ANQGSEA. Trimming pared 0 bases from V and 10 bases from J, leaving 9 bases between. CDR3 in amino acids: CSVEDNVVAFF. Here the CDR3 DNA reads TGCAGCGTTGAAGATAATGTGGTAGCTTTCTTT.

The CDR3 protein is CASSLVHEETQYF. In DNA, the CDR3 is TGTGCCAGCAGCTTAGTACACGAAGAGACCCAGTACTTC. V gene TRBV7-2 combines with J gene TRBJ2-5; no firm D call. The CDR3 is 13 residues long. The V end lost 1 base, the J end lost 3 bases, and 6 bases lay between the germline ends. Looked up from germline, CDR1 is SGHTA and CDR2 is FQGNSA.

J is TRBJ1-2 and V is TRBV29-1; D uncertain. This CDR3 spans 9 amino acids. Germline V gives CDR1 SQVTM, CDR2 ANQGSEA. V lost 3 bases to trimming and J lost 8 bases, with 4 bases between them. The CDR3 reads CSVDKGYTF. The CDR3 nucleotides read TGCAGCGTTGATAAGGGCTACACCTTC.

This chain connects TRBV12-3 or TRBV12-4 to TRBJ1-6; no definite D call. The CDR3 has 12 residues. Trimming stripped 8 bases from V and 10 bases from J, with 12 bases between. CDR3 DNA sequence: TGTGCCAGCCGAGAGGGCGGGTCACCCCTCCACTTT. Its translation: CASREGGSPLHF.

The rearrangement uses TRBV7-2 and TRBJ2-1; D is unresolved. V was cut by 5 bases and J by 2 bases, with 13 bases left in between. The CDR3 covers 15 residues. Germline V CDR1 and CDR2: SGHTA, FQGNSA. CDR3 in amino acids: CASSPAFYPYNEQFF. CDR3 coding DNA: TGTGCCAGCAGCCCCGCCTTTTATCCCTACAATGAGCAGTTCTTC.

The chain employs TRBV7-2 and TRBJ2-3; TRBD1 is a possible D gene (6 bases). V shed 3 bases and J shed 2 bases, with 12 bases lying between them. This CDR3 spans 15 amino acids. Germline V gene sequence: CDR1 SGHTA, CDR2 FQGNSA. CDR3 DNA: TGTGCCAGCAGCTTGGCAGGACAGAACACAGATACGCAGTATTTT. Encoded protein: CASSLAGQNTDTQYF.

Worth noting for this clonotype: With a much larger clone just one base away, this may be a read error. J is TRBJ2-1 and V is TRBV11-2, with a tentative D call TRBD1 (5 bases). Germline V CDR1 and CDR2: SGHAT, FQNNGV. This CDR3 region has 14 residues. V was clipped by 5 bases and J by 10 bases, with 18 bases between them. The CDR3: CASSPLVPSGEQFF. DNA for the CDR3: TGTGCCAGCAGCCCCCTAGTACCCTCAGGGGAGCAGTTCTTC.

The chain uses TRBV7-3 and TRBJ2-7; D is unresolved. The closer fit of TRBJ2-5 to the DNA end suggests the J call may be wrong. This CDR3 is built from 14 residues. CDR1 and CDR2 (germline): SGHTA, FQGTGA. The CDR3 nucleotides are TGTGCCAGCAGCTTCGGCAGAGATGCGGAGACCCAGTACTTC. Translating gives CASSFGRDAETQYF.

The chain combines TRBV6-2 or TRBV6-3 with TRBJ2-5, with D possibly called TRBD1 or TRBD2 (5 bases each). The CDR3 sequence is 18 residues long. Trimming shortened V by 6 bases and J by 11 bases, and 34 bases separated the two germline ends. CDR1 is MNHEY, CDR2 SVGEGT, per germline. This chain's CDR3 is CASSPSTSGSSRGGEQYF. As DNA, the CDR3 is TGTGCCAGCAGCCCCTCCACCTCGGGAAGCTCCCGTGGGGGAGAGCAGTACTTC.

This clonotype was counted a few times. The chain employs TRBV12-3 or TRBV12-4 and TRBJ2-7, with 9 bases aligning to TRBD2. The CDR3 is made up of 15 amino acids. The J segment lost 3 bases and the V segment lost 5 bases, leaving 8 bases of the junction unmatched. CDR3 region: CASSDRASGNYEQYF. The CDR3 bases are TGTGCCAGCAGTGACAGGGCTAGCGGGAACTACGAGCAGTACTTC.

V usage is TRBV5-1 and J usage is TRBJ1-6; D uncertain. Germline assignment: CDR1 SGHRS and CDR2 YFSETQ. Trimming left V 0 bases short and J 15 bases short, with 16 bases between. CDR3 length: 14 amino acids. Written as DNA, the CDR3 is TGCGCCAGCAGCTTGGAATCTAATAATCCACTCCTCCACTTT. Translating it yields CASSLESNNPLLHF.

This clonotype was counted at least ten times. The chain employs TRBV6-2 or TRBV6-3 and TRBJ2-1; 11 bases agree with TRBD2. The CDR3 is 15 amino acids. Germline V gene lookup returns CDR1 MNHEY and CDR2 SVGEGT. Trimming cost V 6 bases and J 10 bases; bases outside gene matches: 11. CDR3: CASSPASGRYREQFF. The DNA of the CDR3 is TGTGCCAGCAGCCCCGCTAGCGGGAGGTACCGGGAGCAGTTCTTC.

The chain links TRBV29-1 to TRBJ1-2; D is possibly TRBD1 (6 bases). Germline V gene sequence: CDR1 SQVTM, CDR2 ANQGSEA. There are 13 residues in the CDR3. Between the trimmed V and J ends, which lost 5 bases and 5 bases, there was a span of 15 bases. The CDR3 loop is CSVRGDRLYGYTF. Here the CDR3 DNA reads TGCAGCGTTAGAGGCGACAGGCTATATGGCTACACCTTC.

J is TRBJ2-5 and V is TRBV9; 10 nucleotides line up with TRBD2. Losses at the gene ends were 2 bases for V and 5 bases for J; bases not matched to a gene: 6. This CDR3 is 15 amino acids long. Germline V gene data show CDR1 as SGDLS and CDR2 as YYNGEE. This chain's CDR3 is CASSVSSGSGETQYF. CDR3 nucleotides: TGTGCCAGCAGCGTTTCTAGCGGGAGTGGGGAGACCCAGTACTTC. Combining the CDR3 with reference TRBV9 and TRBJ2-5 gives the whole variable domain DSGVTQTPKHLITATGQRVTLRCSPRSGDLSVYWYQQSLDQGLQFLIQYYNGEERAKGNILERFSAQQFPDLHSELNLSSLELGDSALYFCASSVSSGSGETQYFGPGTRLLVL.

V is TRBV7-2 and J is TRBJ2-1; D is unresolved. V lost 5 bases to trimming and J lost 5 bases, with 10 bases between them. Germline V gives CDR1 SGHTA, CDR2 FQGNSA. The CDR3 extends over 13 amino acids. Here the CDR3 DNA reads TGTGCCAGCAGCCCAGACCATAACAATGAGCAGTTCTTC. It yields the protein CASSPDHNNEQFF.

CDR3 loop: CASSPRSRSVGTDTQYF. CDR3 nucleotides: TGTGCCAGCAGCCCTAGATCGCGGTCCGTTGGGACAGATACGCAGTATTTT. The rearrangement links TRBV7-2 to TRBJ2-3; the D is unclear. This CDR3 is 17 amino acids long. Trimming removed 5 bases from V and 3 bases from J, with 21 bases in between. Germline values: CDR1 SGHTA, CDR2 FQGNSA. Full variable domain (rest looked up from reference TRBV7-2 and TRBJ2-3): GAGVSQSPSNKVTEKGKDVELRCDPISGHTALYWYRQSLGQGLEFLIYFQGNSAPDKSGLPSDRFSAERTGGSVSTLTIQRTQQEDSAVYLCASSPRSRSVGTDTQYFGPGTRLTVL.

The V and J genes are TRBV6-2 or TRBV6-3 and TRBJ1-1; D is perhaps TRBD1 (5 bases). There are 14 residues in the CDR3. Looked up from germline, CDR1 is MNHEY and CDR2 is SVGEGT. V gave up 7 bases and J gave up 2 bases, with 14 bases separating them. This CDR3 is CASTLRDVNTEAFF. CDR3 DNA: TGTGCCAGCACCCTGAGGGACGTCAACACTGAAGCTTTCTTT.

This chain links TRBV4-3 with TRBJ2-7; D is ambiguous. The CDR3 is 13 amino acids. V lost 0 bases and J lost 1, with 4 bases in between. CDR1 and CDR2 (germline): LGHNA, YSLEER. The CDR3 spells CASSQETSYEQYF. CDR3 DNA: TGCGCCAGCAGCCAAGAAACTTCCTACGAGCAGTACTTC.

The chain couples TRBV18 to TRBJ2-2; D is uncertain. The V end was cut by 3 bases, the J end by 0 bases, with 11 bases between. This CDR3 contains 16 residues. Germline CDR1 reads KGHSH; CDR2 reads LQKENI. CDR3 in DNA: TGTGCCAGCTCACCTTTCGACGGAGCGAACACCGGGGAGCTGTTTTTT. It is translated as CASSPFDGANTGELFF.

This clonotype was seen a few times. The chain recombines TRBV4-3 with TRBJ2-7; D may correspond to TRBD1 or TRBD2 (5 bases each). Per the germline V gene, CDR1 is LGHNA and CDR2 is YSLEER. The CDR3 consists of 14 residues. Trimming took off 4 bases at V and 3 bases at J, with 13 bases between the two ends. In DNA form, the CDR3 reads TGCGCCAGCAGCCGAGTCCTGGGGGACTACGAGCAGTACTTC. Translation: CASSRVLGDYEQYF.

This chain uses TRBV2 with TRBJ2-1, with 9 nucleotides matching TRBD1. The CDR3 length is 15 residues. The germline gives CDR1 SNHLY, CDR2 FYNNEI. J gave up 8 bases and V 5 bases, and 10 bases lay outside the gene matches. This CDR3 is CASSSSGTGIDEQFF. The CDR3 DNA reads TGTGCCAGCAGTTCCTCCGGGACAGGGATAGATGAGCAGTTCTTC.

The table lists this clonotype with a few counts. This chain connects TRBV20-1 to TRBJ2-3, with D unclear. Germline CDR1 and CDR2: DFQATT and SNEGSKA (reference sequence). The CDR3 covers 16 residues. Trimming removed 3 bases at V and 3 bases at J, with 19 bases between. The CDR3: CSARFSWATATDTQYF. CDR3 sequence (DNA): TGCAGTGCTAGGTTCTCCTGGGCGACTGCTACAGATACGCAGTATTTT.

The chain employs TRBV9 and TRBJ2-7, with D unclear. The J call may be wrong; the DNA end is better matched by TRBJ2-5. Germline V gives CDR1 SGDLS, CDR2 YYNGEE. The CDR3 covers 15 residues. In DNA form, the CDR3 reads TGTGCCAGCAGCGTACTGGGCCTATCAGAGGAGACCCAGTACTTC. As protein: CASSVLGLSEETQYF.